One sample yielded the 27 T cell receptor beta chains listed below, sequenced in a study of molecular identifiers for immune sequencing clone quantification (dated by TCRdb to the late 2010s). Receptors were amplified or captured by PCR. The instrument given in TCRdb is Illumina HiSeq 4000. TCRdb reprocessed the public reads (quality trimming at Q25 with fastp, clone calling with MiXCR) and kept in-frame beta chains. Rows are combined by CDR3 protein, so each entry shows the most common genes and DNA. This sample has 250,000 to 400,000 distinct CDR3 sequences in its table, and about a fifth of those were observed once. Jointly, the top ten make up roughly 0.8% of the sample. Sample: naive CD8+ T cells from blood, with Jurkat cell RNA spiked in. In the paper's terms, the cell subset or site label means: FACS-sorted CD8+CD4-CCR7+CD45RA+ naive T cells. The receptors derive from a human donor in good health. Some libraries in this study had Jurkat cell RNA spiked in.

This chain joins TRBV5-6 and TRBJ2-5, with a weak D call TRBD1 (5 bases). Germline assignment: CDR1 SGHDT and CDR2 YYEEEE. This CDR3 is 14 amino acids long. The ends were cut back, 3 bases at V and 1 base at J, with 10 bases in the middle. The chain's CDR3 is CASSSAQGQETQYF. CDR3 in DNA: TGTGCCAGCAGCTCGGCGCAGGGCCAAGAGACCCAGTACTTC.

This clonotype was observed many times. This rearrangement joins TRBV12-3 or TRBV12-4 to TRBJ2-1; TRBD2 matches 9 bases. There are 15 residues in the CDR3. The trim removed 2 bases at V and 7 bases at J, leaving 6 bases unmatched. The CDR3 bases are TGTGCCAGCAGTTTATCTAGCGGGGCTTCGAATGAGCAGTTCTTC. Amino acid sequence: CASSLSSGASNEQFF.

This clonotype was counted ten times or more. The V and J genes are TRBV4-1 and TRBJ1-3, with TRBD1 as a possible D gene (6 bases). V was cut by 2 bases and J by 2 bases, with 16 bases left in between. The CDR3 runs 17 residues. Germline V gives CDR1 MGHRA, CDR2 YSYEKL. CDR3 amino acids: CASSQHGGGPAGNTIYF. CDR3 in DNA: TGCGCCAGCAGCCAACACGGGGGGGGGCCTGCTGGAAACACCATATATTTT.

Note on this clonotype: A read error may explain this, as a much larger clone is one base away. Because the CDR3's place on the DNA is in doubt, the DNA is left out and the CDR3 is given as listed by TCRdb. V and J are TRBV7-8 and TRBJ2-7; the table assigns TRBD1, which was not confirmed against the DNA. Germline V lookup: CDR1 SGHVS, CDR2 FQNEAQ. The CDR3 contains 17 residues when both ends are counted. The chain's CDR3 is CASSSHNFGQGAEEQCF.

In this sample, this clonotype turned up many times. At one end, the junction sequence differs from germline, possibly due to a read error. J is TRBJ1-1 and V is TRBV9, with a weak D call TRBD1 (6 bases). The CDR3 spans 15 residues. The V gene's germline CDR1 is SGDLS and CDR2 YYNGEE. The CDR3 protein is CACSLEDSMNTEAFF. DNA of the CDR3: TGTGCCTGCAGCTTGGAGGACAGCATGAACACTGAAGCTTTCTTT.

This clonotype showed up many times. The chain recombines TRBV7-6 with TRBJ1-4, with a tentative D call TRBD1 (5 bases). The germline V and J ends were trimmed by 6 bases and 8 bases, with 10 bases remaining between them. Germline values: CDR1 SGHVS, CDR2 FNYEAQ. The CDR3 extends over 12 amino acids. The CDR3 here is CASRGTEEKLFF. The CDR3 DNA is TGTGCCAGCAGGGGGACCGAAGAAAAACTGTTTTTT.

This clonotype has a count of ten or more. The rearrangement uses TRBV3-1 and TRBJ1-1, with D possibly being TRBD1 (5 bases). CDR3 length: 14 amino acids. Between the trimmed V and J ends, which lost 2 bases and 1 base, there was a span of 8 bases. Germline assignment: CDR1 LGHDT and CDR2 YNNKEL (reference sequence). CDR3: CASSQIGENTEAFF. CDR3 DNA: TGTGCCAGCAGCCAAATAGGGGAGAACACTGAAGCTTTCTTT.

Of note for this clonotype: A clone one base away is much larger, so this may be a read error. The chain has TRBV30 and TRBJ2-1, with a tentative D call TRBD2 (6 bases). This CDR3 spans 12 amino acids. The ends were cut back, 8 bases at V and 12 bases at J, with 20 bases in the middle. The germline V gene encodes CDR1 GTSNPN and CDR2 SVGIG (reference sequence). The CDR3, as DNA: TGTGCCCGGAAGGCTAGCGCGAGCTCGCAGTTCTTC. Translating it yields CARKASASSQFF.

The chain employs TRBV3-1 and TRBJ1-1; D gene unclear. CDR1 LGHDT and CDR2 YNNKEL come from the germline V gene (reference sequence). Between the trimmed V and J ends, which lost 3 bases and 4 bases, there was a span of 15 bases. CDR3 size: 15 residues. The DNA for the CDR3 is TGTGCCAGCAGCCACGGGCCAGGAAGGAGCACTGAAGCTTTCTTT. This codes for CASSHGPGRSTEAFF.

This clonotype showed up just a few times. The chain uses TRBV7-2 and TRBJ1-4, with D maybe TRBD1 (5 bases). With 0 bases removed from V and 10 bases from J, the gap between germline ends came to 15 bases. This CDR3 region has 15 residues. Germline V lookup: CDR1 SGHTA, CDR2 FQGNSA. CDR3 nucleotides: TGTGCCAGCAGCTTAGCAGCAGGTCCTCAGGGAAAACTGTTTTTT. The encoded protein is CASSLAAGPQGKLFF.

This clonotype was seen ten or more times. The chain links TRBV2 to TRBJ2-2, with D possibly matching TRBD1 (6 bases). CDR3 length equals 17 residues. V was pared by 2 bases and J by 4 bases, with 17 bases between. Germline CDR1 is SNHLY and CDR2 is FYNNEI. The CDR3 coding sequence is TGTGCCAGCAGTGAAATAGTGGGGGCAGGGATCACCGGGGAGCTGTTTTTT. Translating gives CASSEIVGAGITGELFF.

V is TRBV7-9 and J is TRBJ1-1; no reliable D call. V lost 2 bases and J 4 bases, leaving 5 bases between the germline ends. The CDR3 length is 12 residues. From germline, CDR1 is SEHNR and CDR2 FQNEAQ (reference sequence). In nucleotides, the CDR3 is TGTGCCAGCAGCTTATGCACCACTGAAGCTTTCTTT. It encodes CASSLCTTEAFF.

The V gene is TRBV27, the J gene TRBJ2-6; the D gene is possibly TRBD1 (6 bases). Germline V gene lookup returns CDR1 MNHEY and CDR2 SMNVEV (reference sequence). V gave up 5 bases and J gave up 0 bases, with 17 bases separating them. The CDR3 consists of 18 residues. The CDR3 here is CASSTGFGEISGANVLTF. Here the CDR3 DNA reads TGTGCCAGCAGTACAGGGTTTGGGGAAATCTCTGGGGCCAACGTCCTGACTTTC. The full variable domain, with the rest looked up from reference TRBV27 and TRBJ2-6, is EAQVTQNPRYLITVTGKKLTVTCSQNMNHEYMSWYRQDPGLGLRQIYYSMNVEVTDKGDVPEGYKVSRKEKRNFPLILESPSPNQTSLYFCASSTGFGEISGANVLTFGAGSRLTVL.

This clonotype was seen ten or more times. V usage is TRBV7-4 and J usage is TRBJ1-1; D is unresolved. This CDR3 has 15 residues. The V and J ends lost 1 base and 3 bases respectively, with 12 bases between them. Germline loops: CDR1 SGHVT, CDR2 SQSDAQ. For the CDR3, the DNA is TGTGCCAGCAGCTTAGGTTTGGAGATTCACACTGAAGCTTTCTTT. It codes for CASSLGLEIHTEAFF.

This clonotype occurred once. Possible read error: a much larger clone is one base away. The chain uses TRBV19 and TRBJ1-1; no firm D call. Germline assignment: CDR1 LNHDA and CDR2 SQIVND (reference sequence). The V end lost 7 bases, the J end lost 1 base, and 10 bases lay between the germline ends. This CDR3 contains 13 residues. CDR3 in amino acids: CASTNGWNTEAFF. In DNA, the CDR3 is TGTGCCAGTACGAACGGATGGAACACTGAAGCTTTCTTT.

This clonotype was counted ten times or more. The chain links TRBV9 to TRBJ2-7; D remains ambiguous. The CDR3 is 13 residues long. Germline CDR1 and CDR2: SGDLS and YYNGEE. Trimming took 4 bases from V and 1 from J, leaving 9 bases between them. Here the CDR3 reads CASSPPRSYEQYF. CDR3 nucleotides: TGTGCCAGCAGCCCCCCCCGGTCCTACGAGCAGTACTTC.

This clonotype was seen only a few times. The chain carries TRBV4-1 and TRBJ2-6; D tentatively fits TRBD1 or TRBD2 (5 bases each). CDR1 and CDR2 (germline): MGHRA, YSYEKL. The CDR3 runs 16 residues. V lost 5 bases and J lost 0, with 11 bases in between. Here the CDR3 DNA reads TGCGCCAGCAGCGGGGGAAGGTCCTCTGGGGCCAACGTCCTGACTTTC. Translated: CASSGGRSSGANVLTF.

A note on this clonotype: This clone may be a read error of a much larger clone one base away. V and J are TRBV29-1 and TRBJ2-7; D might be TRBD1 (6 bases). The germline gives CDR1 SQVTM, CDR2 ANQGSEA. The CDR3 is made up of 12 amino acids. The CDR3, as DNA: TGCGGCGGAGTTATGTTGGGGGCCGAGCAGTACTTC. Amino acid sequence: CGGVMLGAEQYF.

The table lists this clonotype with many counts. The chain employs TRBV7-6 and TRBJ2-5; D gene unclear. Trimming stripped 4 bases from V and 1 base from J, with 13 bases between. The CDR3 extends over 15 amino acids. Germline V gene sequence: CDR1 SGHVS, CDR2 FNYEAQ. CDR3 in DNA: TGTGCCAGCAGCTCGATACTGGGTAGCCAAGAGACCCAGTACTTC. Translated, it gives CASSSILGSQETQYF.

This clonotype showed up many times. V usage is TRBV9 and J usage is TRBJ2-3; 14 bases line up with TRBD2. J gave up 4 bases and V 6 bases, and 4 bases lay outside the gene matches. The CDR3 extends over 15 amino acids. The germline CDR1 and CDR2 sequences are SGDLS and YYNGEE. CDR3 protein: CASKRGLAGADTQYF. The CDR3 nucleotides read TGTGCCAGCAAGAGGGGACTAGCGGGAGCAGATACGCAGTATTTT.

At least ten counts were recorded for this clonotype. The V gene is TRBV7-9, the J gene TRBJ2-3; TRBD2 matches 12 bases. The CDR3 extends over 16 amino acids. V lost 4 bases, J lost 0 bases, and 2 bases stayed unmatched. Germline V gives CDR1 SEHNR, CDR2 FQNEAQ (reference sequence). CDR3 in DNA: TGTGCCAGCAGCTCGACTAGCGGGAGTAGCACAGATACGCAGTATTTT. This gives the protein CASSSTSGSSTDTQYF.

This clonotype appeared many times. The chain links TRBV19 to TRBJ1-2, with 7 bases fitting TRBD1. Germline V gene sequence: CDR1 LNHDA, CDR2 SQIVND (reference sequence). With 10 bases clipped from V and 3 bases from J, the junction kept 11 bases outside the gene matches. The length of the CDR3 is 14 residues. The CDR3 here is CATTYQGGDYGYTF. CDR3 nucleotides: TGTGCCACCACGTACCAAGGGGGCGACTATGGCTACACCTTC.

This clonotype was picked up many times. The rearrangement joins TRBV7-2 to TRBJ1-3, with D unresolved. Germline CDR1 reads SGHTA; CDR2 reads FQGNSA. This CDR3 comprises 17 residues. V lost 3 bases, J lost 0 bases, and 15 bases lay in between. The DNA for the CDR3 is TGTGCCAGCAGCTTGAAGGGAGACTCTCTCTCTGGAAACACCATATATTTT. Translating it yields CASSLKGDSLSGNTIYF.

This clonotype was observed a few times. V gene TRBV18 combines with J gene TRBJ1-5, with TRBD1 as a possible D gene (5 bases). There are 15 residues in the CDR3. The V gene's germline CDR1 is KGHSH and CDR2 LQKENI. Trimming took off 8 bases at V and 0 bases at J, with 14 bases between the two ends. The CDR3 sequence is CASRRDSDSNQPQHF. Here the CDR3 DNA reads TGTGCCAGCAGGCGGGACTCTGATAGCAATCAGCCCCAGCATTTT.

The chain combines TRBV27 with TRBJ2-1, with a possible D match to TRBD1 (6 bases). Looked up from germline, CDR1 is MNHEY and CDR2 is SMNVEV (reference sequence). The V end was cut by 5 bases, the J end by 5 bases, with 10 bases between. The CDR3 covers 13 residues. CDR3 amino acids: CASSTRQDNEQFF. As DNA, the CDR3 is TGTGCCAGCAGTACTCGACAGGACAATGAGCAGTTCTTC.

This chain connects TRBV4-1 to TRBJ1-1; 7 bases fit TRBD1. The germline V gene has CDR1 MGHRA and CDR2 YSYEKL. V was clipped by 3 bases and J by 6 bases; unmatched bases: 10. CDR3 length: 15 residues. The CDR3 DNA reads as TGCGCCAGCAGCCAGCTTTCACAGGGGAGCCCTGAAGCTTTCTTT. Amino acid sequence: CASSQLSQGSPEAFF.

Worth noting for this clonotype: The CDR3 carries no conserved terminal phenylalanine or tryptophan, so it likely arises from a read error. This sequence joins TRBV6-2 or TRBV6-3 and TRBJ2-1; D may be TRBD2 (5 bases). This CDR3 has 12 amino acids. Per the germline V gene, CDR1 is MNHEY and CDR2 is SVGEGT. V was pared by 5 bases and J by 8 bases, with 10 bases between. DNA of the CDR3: TGTGCCAGCAGTCTCGCCGGGGATGAGCAGTTCTGC. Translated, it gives CASSLAGDEQFC.